Sequencing of this T cell receptor (beta chain) was carried out in a study of cytomegalovirus exposure and HLA in healthy donors. Study conclusions and caveats: In an earlier analysis, productive rearrangement rates for most beta V segments clustered near 87% or 30%. In a later analysis, across HLA loci, associated TCR counts were highest for DRB1, lowest for HLA-C.

Concerning this clone: Its antigen remains unknown.

The CDR3 extends over 15 amino acids. Germline lookup yields CDR1 MNHNS and CDR2 SASEGT. Deletions cut 8 bases from V and 0 bases from J, with 15 bases between. The PCR made use of 60 Vbeta and 13 Jbeta primers. In the authors' methods: Roughly 10 million shared chains were among roughly 81 million unique TCR beta chains counted in a later analysis. TCRdb's table, derived via immunoSEQ multiplex PCR, lists solely in-frame clones and lacks some. V and J calls and clone size follow that table, whereas D and trimming were derived from the DNA. Among hundreds of thousands of clones listed, about 80% were seen once.

The chain is built from TRBV6-1 and TRBJ2-3, with D possibly being TRBD2 (5 bases). Source material: PBMCs. This TCR was recovered from a man between 18 and 35 years old in good health and CMV-seronegative. Here the CDR3 DNA reads TGTGCCAGCGCTCCTCTAGCTACTAGCACAGATACGCAGTATTTT. Its translation is CASAPLATSTDTQYF.